These 21 T cell receptor beta chains were all obtained from the same sample, sequenced in a study of human T cells and chemical hapten exposure. Time point noted: patch test 3, about 24 weeks after DPC sensitization. Treatment specified: therapeutic diphenylcyclopropenone sensitization with weekly scalp DPC. MiXCR was run by TCRdb on the RACE reads, yielding one entry per CDR3 protein. The data show 99,000 or so distinct CDR3 sequences, under 40% seen once. This specimen consisted of whole blood, obtained in connection with sensitization to the hapten diphenylcyclopropenone (DPC). These receptor sequences come from a man aged 40-55 years with alopecia areata. Some clones in this sample may be carry-over from other donors' samples.

This clonotype was seen once. The genes are TRBV6-6 and TRBJ2-2; 8 positions match TRBD1. Germline V gene lookup returns CDR1 MNHNY and CDR2 SVGAGI (reference sequence). J lost 1 base, V lost 5 bases, and 0 bases had no gene match. The CDR3 is 14 residues long. The CDR3 sequence is CASSGQGNTGELFF. In nucleotides, the CDR3 is TGTGCCAGCAGTGGACAGGGGAACACCGGGGAGCTGTTTTTT.

The J gene is TRBJ2-2, the V gene TRBV29-1; D is perhaps TRBD2 (6 bases). V gave up 7 bases and J gave up 5 bases, with 14 bases separating them. This CDR3 spans 13 amino acids. Looked up from germline, CDR1 is SQVTM and CDR2 is ANQGSEA. CDR3 DNA sequence: TGCAGCGCCGATGGAGGGGTAACCGGGGAGCTGTTTTTT. It codes for CSADGGVTGELFF.

V is TRBV6-2 or TRBV6-3 and J is TRBJ2-3; D gene unclear. V gave up 6 bases and J gave up 11 bases, with 9 bases separating them. CDR1 is MNHEY and CDR2 is SVGEGT in the germline V gene. This CDR3 has 10 residues. The CDR3 bases are TGTGCCAGCAGCCCTCCGGGGCAGTATTTT. Translation gives CASSPPGQYF.

CDR3 region: CSPGTTGQYF. CDR3 sequence (DNA): TGCAGCCCCGGGACTACAGGGCAGTATTTT. This chain connects TRBV20-1 to TRBJ2-3; 7 bases agree with TRBD2. CDR1 and CDR2 from the germline V gene are DFQATT and SNEGSKA (reference sequence). The CDR3 has 10 amino acids.

V usage is TRBV6-5 and J usage is TRBJ2-5, with no clear D. There are 14 residues in the CDR3. From germline, CDR1 is MNHEY and CDR2 SVGAGI. V lost 4 bases, J lost 5 bases, and 14 bases lay in between. DNA for the CDR3: TGTGCCAGCAGTTCCCGCGTGGGTCGGGAGACCCAGTACTTC. Its translation is CASSSRVGRETQYF.

The chain links TRBV7-9 to TRBJ1-2, with TRBD1 identical over 9 bases. The CDR3 is 14 residues long. Germline V gene data show CDR1 as SEHNR and CDR2 as FQNEAQ (reference sequence). The J segment lost 7 bases and the V segment lost 2 bases, leaving 5 bases of the junction unmatched. The CDR3 loop reads CASSLTTGGTGYTF. For the CDR3, the DNA is TGTGCCAGCAGCTTAACAACAGGGGGCACTGGCTACACCTTC.

This clonotype has just a few counts. The chain links TRBV4-1 to TRBJ2-1; 8 nucleotides match TRBD2. This CDR3 region has 17 residues. Germline CDR1 and CDR2: MGHRA and YSYEKL. Trimming removed 0 bases from V and 6 bases from J; junction bases left unmatched: 10. For the CDR3, the DNA is TGCGCCAGCAGCCAAGATGAGAGAGCGGGAGATCTCAATGAGCAGTTCTTC. It specifies CASSQDERAGDLNEQFF.

The rearrangement joins TRBV7-2 to TRBJ2-4, with 7 bases matching TRBD2. This CDR3 contains 17 residues. CDR1 is SGHTA, CDR2 FQGNSA, per germline. V gave up 5 bases and J gave up 0 bases; unmatched junction bases: 10. CDR3 bases: TGTGCCAGCAGCCCGAGCGGGGCGGGGGTAGCCAAAAACATTCAGTACTTC. Translating it yields CASSPSGAGVAKNIQYF.

J is TRBJ2-1 and V is TRBV6-1, with D perhaps matching TRBD1 (5 bases). This CDR3 has 15 residues. Germline CDR1 and CDR2: MNHNS and SASEGT. With 4 bases removed from V and 0 bases from J, the gap between germline ends came to 10 bases. The CDR3 nucleotides are TGTGCCAGCAGTGGAAGACAGACCTCCTACAATGAGCAGTTCTTC. It yields the protein CASSGRQTSYNEQFF.

The V call is TRBV7-2, the J call TRBJ2-1; 15 bases line up with TRBD2. The trim removed 5 bases at V and 5 bases at J, leaving 13 bases unmatched. CDR1 SGHTA and CDR2 FQGNSA come from the germline V gene. This CDR3 spans 19 amino acids. Here the CDR3 DNA reads TGTGCCAGCAGCCGAATTCACACCCGGACTAGCGGGAGGGACAATGAGCAGTTCTTC. Amino acid sequence: CASSRIHTRTSGRDNEQFF.

The V call is TRBV7-9, the J call TRBJ1-3, with 9 bases matching TRBD1. Per germline, CDR1 SEHNR and CDR2 FQNEAQ (reference sequence). V lost 0 bases and J lost 2; bases outside the gene matches: 2. The CDR3 length is 16 residues. The CDR3 is CASSLAGTGPGNTIYF. CDR3 DNA sequence: TGTGCCAGCAGCTTAGCCGGGACAGGGCCTGGAAACACCATATATTTT.

The CDR3 nucleotides read TGTGCCAGCAGCCTAACAGGATACGAGCAGTACTTC. It translates to CASSLTGYEQYF. The chain recombines TRBV7-2 with TRBJ2-7, with D possibly being TRBD1 (5 bases). This CDR3 spans 12 amino acids. Trimming took off 5 bases at V and 4 bases at J, with 9 bases between the two ends. Germline CDR1 and CDR2: SGHTA and FQGNSA.

This chain connects TRBV27 to TRBJ1-1; D unresolved. Per germline, CDR1 MNHEY and CDR2 SMNVEV (reference sequence). CDR3 size: 14 residues. Trimming took off 4 bases at V and 0 bases at J, with 9 bases between the two ends. CDR3 DNA sequence: TGTGCCAGCAGTTCAGGAGGGATGAACACTGAAGCTTTCTTT. Amino acids: CASSSGGMNTEAFF.

The V call is TRBV29-1, the J call TRBJ2-1; D not certain. This CDR3 has 15 residues. Trimming removed 2 bases at V and 0 bases at J, with 11 bases between. Germline V lookup: CDR1 SQVTM, CDR2 ANQGSEA. The CDR3 sequence: CSVESQKLSYNEQFF. The CDR3 bases are TGCAGCGTTGAAAGTCAGAAACTCTCCTACAATGAGCAGTTCTTC.

This chain links TRBV7-2 with TRBJ1-5; 7 bases fit TRBD1. Germline loops: CDR1 SGHTA, CDR2 FQGNSA. CDR3 length: 15 amino acids. V trimming: 5 bases; J trimming: 2 bases; junction bases outside the gene matches: 6. The CDR3 DNA follows: TGTGCCAGCAGCCTACAGGGGACAGGCAATCAGCCCCAGCATTTT. Translating gives CASSLQGTGNQPQHF.

The chain employs TRBV7-9 and TRBJ1-1, with D hard to call. The germline V gene has CDR1 SEHNR and CDR2 FQNEAQ (reference sequence). The V gene lost 3 bases and the J gene lost 3 bases, with 11 bases spanning the gap. This CDR3 contains 14 residues. Here the CDR3 reads CASSFWEYDTEAFF. The DNA for the CDR3 is TGTGCCAGCAGCTTTTGGGAGTATGACACTGAAGCTTTCTTT.

In its sample, this clonotype was seen a few times. The chain combines TRBV3-1 with TRBJ2-2, with unresolved D. Trimming pared 8 bases from V and 5 bases from J, leaving 15 bases between. The CDR3 is made up of 14 amino acids. Germline V gives CDR1 LGHDT, CDR2 YNNKEL (reference sequence). The CDR3 DNA is TGTGCCAGCCAGAAGTTAGTGGGGACCGGGGAGCTGTTTTTT. Translating gives CASQKLVGTGELFF.

Only a few counts were recorded for this clonotype. The V and J genes are TRBV7-2 and TRBJ2-3, with D perhaps TRBD2 (5 bases). CDR1 is SGHTA, CDR2 FQGNSA, per germline. The CDR3 has 13 residues. Trimming removed 2 bases at V and 5 bases at J, with 8 bases between. The CDR3, as DNA: TGTGCCAGCAGCTTATTCGAGGGAGATACGCAGTATTTT. Translation: CASSLFEGDTQYF.

This clonotype was detected many times. This chain links TRBV29-1 with TRBJ2-7; D may correspond to TRBD1 or TRBD2 (5 bases each). This CDR3 is 14 amino acids long. V was clipped by 7 bases and J by 2 bases, with 18 bases between them. Germline CDR1 is SQVTM and CDR2 is ANQGSEA. Here the CDR3 DNA reads TGCAGCGCTAGGGGACCCAATCCCCCCTACGAGCAGTACGTC. Protein sequence: CSARGPNPPYEQYV.

The chain recombines TRBV9 with TRBJ1-4; no reliable D call. Trimming shortened V by 3 bases and J by 1 base, and 7 bases separated the two germline ends. CDR3 size: 14 residues. Per the germline V gene, CDR1 is SGDLS and CDR2 is YYNGEE. As DNA, the CDR3 is TGTGCCAGCAGCGGCGGACTAACTAATGAAAAACTGTTTTTT. This gives the protein CASSGGLTNEKLFF.

V gene TRBV28 combines with J gene TRBJ2-7, with D perhaps given as TRBD1 or TRBD2 (5 bases each). Germline V gene data show CDR1 as MDHEN and CDR2 as SYDVKM. This CDR3 region has 16 residues. V was pared by 3 bases and J by 5 bases, with 20 bases between. The CDR3 here is CASSLSGTNGDHEQYF. The CDR3 region has the DNA TGTGCCAGCAGTTTGAGCGGAACAAATGGGGACCACGAGCAGTACTTC.